Described below is a single T cell receptor (beta chain) sequence and its context. What it recognizes is unknown. This specimen comes from a study of T cell repertoires in cytomegalovirus infection. Turning to the study itself: In public TCR beta signatures, there were indications of both CMV infection and matching HLA type.

Whole-study findings and limits: The cumulative frequency of public TCR beta families identified carriers of CMV plus the relevant HLA. CMV-specific TCR beta clonotypes restricted by HLA-C were the ones dominating the ex vivo response.

TCRdb passed the reads through MiXCR, listing each CDR3 protein once. The sample lists approximately 550,000 distinct CDR3 sequences; approximately 17% were seen once. The trim removed 2 bases at V and 2 bases at J, leaving 1 base unmatched. The CDR3 length is 15 residues. CDR1 is MGHRA and CDR2 is YSYEKL in the germline V gene. Sequenced: CD8+ T cells from PBMCs. This TCR was recovered from a human donor in good health (CMV status not recorded). Some clones in this sample may be carry-over from other donors' samples. This chain joins TRBV4-1 and TRBJ2-5; the match to TRBD2 covers 11 bases. This CDR3 reads CASSQPSGGQETQYF. The CDR3 DNA sequence: TGCGCCAGCAGCCAACCTAGCGGGGGGCAAGAGACCCAGTACTTC.